A single sample is the source of the 21 T cell receptor beta chains below, sequenced in a study of shared clonotypes between healthy human individuals. Using immunoSEQ multiplex PCR, the repertoire was profiled, and TCRdb retains in-frame clones only, with some absent. The table lists around 640,000 clones, about 96% of them singletons. Terminally differentiated effector memory CD45RA+ cells were left out of the naive CD8 fraction, which was CD45RO-negative and positively selected for CCR7. Sequences were obtained from naive CD8+ T cells sorted from blood. The receptors come from a woman in her thirties in good health.

The V call is TRBV27, the J call TRBJ2-1; 9 positions match TRBD2. V lost 8 bases, J lost 7 bases, and 6 bases stayed unmatched. In germline, CDR1 is MNHEY, CDR2 SMNVEV (reference sequence). The CDR3 extends over 13 amino acids. CDR3 sequence: CASATSGRNEQFF. CDR3 DNA: TGTGCCAGCGCGACTAGCGGTCGAAATGAGCAGTTCTTC.

The chain uses TRBV4-2 and TRBJ2-7; no definite D call. The CDR3 is 11 residues long. Trimming left V 3 bases short and J 5 bases short, with 5 bases between. Looked up from germline, CDR1 is LGHNA and CDR2 is YNFKEQ. Here the CDR3 DNA reads TGTGCCAGCAGCCAGTCCCACGAGCAGTACTTC. Translated: CASSQSHEQYF.

V is TRBV7-2 and J is TRBJ1-2, with D hard to call. CDR3 length equals 10 residues. The germline gives CDR1 SGHTA, CDR2 FQGNSA. Trimming left V 2 bases short and J 5 bases short, with 0 bases between. This chain's CDR3 is CASSLYGYTF. For the CDR3, the DNA is TGTGCCAGCAGCTTATATGGCTACACCTTC.

This clone was observed once. CDR3 residues: CASSHDHSGRTNTGELFF. DNA for the CDR3: TGTGCCAGCAGCCACGATCATAGCGGGAGGACGAACACCGGGGAGCTGTTTTTT. The chain couples TRBV7-8 to TRBJ2-2; TRBD2 matches 10 bases. With 5 bases clipped from V and 0 bases from J, the junction kept 9 bases outside the gene matches. The germline V gene has CDR1 SGHVS and CDR2 FQNEAQ. This CDR3 comprises 18 residues. Filled out from reference TRBV7-8 and TRBJ2-2, the complete variable domain reads GAGVSQSPRYKVAKRGQDVALRCDPISGHVSLFWYQQALGQGPEFLTYFQNEAQLDKSGLPSDRFFAERPEGSVSTLKIQRTQQEDSAVYLCASSHDHSGRTNTGELFFGEGSRLTVL.

The chain combines TRBV6-5 with TRBJ1-1, with D unresolved. Germline V CDR1 and CDR2: MNHEY, SVGAGI. There are 13 residues in the CDR3. With 8 bases removed from V and 0 bases from J, the gap between germline ends came to 10 bases. The CDR3 region has the DNA TGTGCCAGCGGGAACAGCCTGAACACTGAAGCTTTCTTT. Translated: CASGNSLNTEAFF.

The chain joins TRBV27 to TRBJ1-2; D is perhaps TRBD1 (5 bases). Deletions cut 8 bases from V and 0 bases from J, with 7 bases between. The germline gives CDR1 MNHEY, CDR2 SMNVEV (reference sequence). This CDR3 comprises 12 residues. CDR3 protein: CASQGANYGYTF. The CDR3 DNA sequence: TGTGCCAGCCAGGGTGCTAACTATGGCTACACCTTC.

The CDR3 DNA reads TGCGCCAGCAGCTGGGCGACGGCAGTTAGCACAGATACGCAGTATTTT. Its translation: CASSWATAVSTDTQYF. The chain links TRBV5-1 to TRBJ2-3, with D hard to call. Germline CDR1 is SGHRS and CDR2 is YFSETQ. Trimming pared 3 bases from V and 0 bases from J, leaving 14 bases between. The CDR3 covers 16 residues.

The V call is TRBV5-1, the J call TRBJ2-7; 7 nucleotides match TRBD2. Germline CDR1 SGHRS, CDR2 YFSETQ. The J segment lost 6 bases and the V segment lost 1 base, leaving 4 bases of the junction unmatched. The CDR3 has 13 residues. This CDR3 is CASSLSGIREQYF. The CDR3 DNA is TGCGCCAGCAGCTTGAGCGGGATCCGCGAGCAGTACTTC.

The chain has TRBV19 and TRBJ2-7; D may correspond to TRBD1 or TRBD2 (5 bases each). This CDR3 is 15 amino acids long. V gave up 5 bases and J gave up 0 bases, with 14 bases separating them. The germline V gene encodes CDR1 LNHDA and CDR2 SQIVND (reference sequence). CDR3 sequence reads: CASSPGTPSSYEQYF. In nucleotides, the CDR3 is TGTGCCAGTAGTCCCGGGACCCCCAGCTCCTACGAGCAGTACTTC. The full variable domain, with the rest looked up from reference TRBV19 and TRBJ2-7, is DGGITQSPKYLFRKEGQNVTLSCEQNLNHDAMYWYRQDPGQGLRLIYYSQIVNDFQKGDIAEGYSVSREKKESFPLTVTSAQKNPTAFYLCASSPGTPSSYEQYFGPGTRLTVT.

The chain combines TRBV27 with TRBJ2-1, with D uncertain. The germline gives CDR1 MNHEY, CDR2 SMNVEV (reference sequence). This CDR3 is built from 14 residues. V was trimmed by 2 bases and J by 5 bases, leaving 10 bases between them. The CDR3 nucleotides read TGTGCCAGCAGTTTACTGCGGAGTGACAATGAGCAGTTCTTC. It is translated as CASSLLRSDNEQFF.

This sequence joins TRBV19 and TRBJ1-5; D gene unclear. The CDR3 sequence is 15 residues long. The V end was cut by 6 bases, the J end by 0 bases, with 12 bases between. Germline lookup yields CDR1 LNHDA and CDR2 SQIVND (reference sequence). The CDR3 region has the DNA TGTGCCAGTAGATCTTGGCGGGATAGCAATCAGCCCCAGCATTTT. It encodes CASRSWRDSNQPQHF. The variable domain in full, completed from reference TRBV19 and TRBJ1-5, reads DGGITQSPKYLFRKEGQNVTLSCEQNLNHDAMYWYRQDPGQGLRLIYYSQIVNDFQKGDIAEGYSVSREKKESFPLTVTSAQKNPTAFYLCASRSWRDSNQPQHFGDGTRLSIL.

The gene calls are TRBV11-3 and TRBJ2-5; tentative D call: TRBD1 (6 bases). Germline V gene lookup returns CDR1 SGHNT and CDR2 YENEEA. The CDR3 length is 15 residues. Trimming stripped 1 base from V and 2 bases from J, with 11 bases between. CDR3 DNA sequence: TGTGCCAGCAGCTTAGGGGCCAGGGGACAAGAGACCCAGTACTTC. It is translated as CASSLGARGQETQYF.

The chain carries TRBV28 and TRBJ2-1; 9 bases match TRBD2. V was clipped by 2 bases and J by 4 bases; unmatched bases: 3. The CDR3 contains 15 residues. Germline V lookup: CDR1 MDHEN, CDR2 SYDVKM. CDR3 sequence (DNA): TGTGCCAGCAGTTTAATTAGCGGGAGATACAATGAGCAGTTCTTC. It translates to CASSLISGRYNEQFF.

The chain combines TRBV11-2 with TRBJ1-4; D not resolved. Germline V gives CDR1 SGHAT, CDR2 FQNNGV. This CDR3 is 14 amino acids long. V lost 3 bases and J lost 10, with 15 bases in between. CDR3 in amino acids: CASSFSPGWRKLFF. As DNA, the CDR3 is TGTGCCAGCAGCTTTTCCCCGGGTTGGAGAAAACTGTTTTTT.

The J gene is TRBJ1-5, the V gene TRBV28; D is unresolved. From germline, CDR1 is MDHEN and CDR2 SYDVKM. The CDR3 covers 15 residues. V was shortened by 5 bases and J by 6 bases, with 17 bases between the two germline ends. CDR3 coding DNA: TGTGCCAGCAGTCGTACAGAGGCGATAAGTCAGCCCCAGCATTTT. This encodes CASSRTEAISQPQHF.

Here the CDR3 DNA reads TGTGCCAGCAGTGTGGCACAGCCTGATCAGCCCCAGCATTTT. This gives the protein CASSVAQPDQPQHF. The chain couples TRBV2 to TRBJ1-5; D remains unclear. The V gene lost 4 bases and the J gene lost 5 bases, with 12 bases spanning the gap. CDR3 length: 14 residues. Germline V CDR1 and CDR2: SNHLY, FYNNEI.

This chain links TRBV2 with TRBJ2-1; 7 nucleotides line up with TRBD2. Germline lookup yields CDR1 SNHLY and CDR2 FYNNEI. This CDR3 spans 15 amino acids. J was trimmed by 7 bases and V by 5 bases; bases with no gene match: 11. The CDR3 sequence is CASSRRGLRKNEQFF. The DNA for the CDR3 is TGTGCCAGCAGTAGGAGGGGACTAAGAAAGAATGAGCAGTTCTTC.

Worth noting for this clone: Other DNA variants within this sample encode the same CDR3. J is TRBJ1-5 and V is TRBV27; D unclear. The germline gives CDR1 MNHEY, CDR2 SMNVEV (reference sequence). The CDR3 spans 12 residues. Trimming took 4 bases from V and 6 from J, leaving 7 bases between them. The CDR3 protein is CASSSSGQPQHF. The CDR3 DNA sequence: TGTGCCAGCAGTTCGTCAGGTCAGCCCCAGCATTTT.

The rearrangement uses TRBV10-3 and TRBJ2-3, with 9 bases that match TRBD2. Germline CDR1 and CDR2: ENHRY and SYGVKD. The CDR3 is made up of 16 amino acids. V shed 4 bases and J 2 bases; nucleotides not matched to a gene: 7. The CDR3 bases are TGTGCCATCAGTGGTCCAGTAGCGGGAGACACAGATACGCAGTATTTT. It is translated as CAISGPVAGDTDTQYF.

The chain has TRBV7-6 and TRBJ2-7, with D hard to call. This CDR3 contains 13 residues. Trimming took 1 base from V and 2 from J, leaving 6 bases between them. CDR1 and CDR2 from the germline V gene are SGHVS and FNYEAQ. The CDR3 region is CASSLGVTYEQYF. In nucleotides, the CDR3 is TGTGCCAGCAGCTTAGGGGTTACCTACGAGCAGTACTTC.

The rearrangement links TRBV10-3 to TRBJ2-7, with 8 nucleotides matching TRBD2. Losses at the gene ends were 6 bases for V and 2 bases for J; bases not matched to a gene: 3. Germline-derived CDR1 and CDR2 are ENHRY and SYGVKD. The CDR3 covers 13 residues. CDR3 sequence (DNA): TGTGCCATCAGCAGCGGGAGTACCTACGAGCAGTACTTC. This translates into CAISSGSTYEQYF.